These 19 T cell receptor beta chains were all obtained from the same sample, sequenced in a study of primary melanoma T cells and metastatic recurrence (dated by TCRdb to 2019 to 2021). The library was obtained by the immunoSEQ multiplex PCR assay. TCRdb mirrors the immuneACCESS table, restricted to in-frame sequences. Some clones are absent from its copies; in checked studies, under half trace to an unresolved V gene, and the reason for the others is unknown. The sample table lists a few hundred clones, 85% to 90% of them with a count of one. The ten largest account for about a sixth of the sample. Material: melanoma tumor tissue. The receptors come from a human donor with melanoma.

Points on this clone: At one of its ends the junction is not consistent with the germline gene, which may arise from a read error. V gene TRBV12-5 combines with J gene TRBJ2-1; no clear D gene. Germline V gene sequence: CDR1 LGHNT, CDR2 FRNRAP. The CDR3 runs 17 residues. As DNA, the CDR3 is TGTGCTAGTGGCTCGGGTATCCCCACCGGCTCCTACAATGAGCAATTCTTC. Translating gives CASGSGIPTGSYNEQFF.

V usage is TRBV6-8 and J usage is TRBJ2-7; D possibly uses TRBD1 or TRBD2 (5 bases each). There are 16 residues in the CDR3. Trimming removed 5 bases from V and 1 base from J, with 18 bases in between. Germline values: CDR1 MNHGY, CDR2 SAAAGT. This chain's CDR3 is CASSRRDGRFSYEQYF. The CDR3 nucleotides read TGTGCCAGCAGTAGACGGGACGGACGTTTTTCCTACGAGCAGTACTTC.

Only a few counts were recorded for this clone. This chain connects TRBV6-8 to TRBJ1-4; 9 bases align to TRBD1. This CDR3 has 15 residues. Germline V gene sequence: CDR1 MNHGY, CDR2 SAAAGT. Trimming at V came to 6 bases and at J to 5 bases, leaving 7 bases not matched to a gene. CDR3 nucleotides: TGTGCCAGCAGGGACAGGGGCCATTGGAATGAAAAACTGTTTTTT. The encoded protein is CASRDRGHWNEKLFF.

Note on this clone: Mismatch with germline at one junction end may stem from a read error. The chain is built from TRBV15 and TRBJ1-4, with D maybe TRBD1 (6 bases). The CDR3 has 14 amino acids. CDR1 and CDR2 from the germline V gene are LNHNV and YYDKDF (reference sequence). CDR3 sequence: CASSSGQSNEKLFF. The CDR3 nucleotides read TGTGCCAGCAGCTCCGGACAGTCCAATGAAAAACTGTTTTTT.

This clone was counted once. This chain links TRBV4-1 with TRBJ1-2, with no clear D. The CDR3 length is 14 residues. V shed 0 bases and J shed 4 bases, with 9 bases lying between them. Germline CDR1 and CDR2: MGHRA and YSYEKL. The CDR3 is CASSQEFGFYGYTF. CDR3 nucleotide sequence: TGCGCCAGCAGCCAAGAATTTGGATTCTATGGCTACACCTTC.

The chain employs TRBV11-3 and TRBJ2-1; 12 bases line up with TRBD1. The junction had 10 bases not matched to a gene; V was cut back by 5 bases and J by 8 bases. Germline V gene data show CDR1 as SGHNT and CDR2 as YENEEA. The length of the CDR3 is 16 residues. The CDR3 DNA reads TGTGCCAGCAGCGCCCCGGGGACAGGGGGCCGAGATGAGCAGTTCTTC. The encoded protein is CASSAPGTGGRDEQFF.

This chain uses TRBV18 with TRBJ1-1; D unclear. Germline CDR1 reads KGHSH; CDR2 reads LQKENI. The CDR3 extends over 14 amino acids. V gave up 4 bases and J gave up 1 base, with 10 bases separating them. The CDR3, as DNA: TGTGCCAGCTCACGAACCGATTCGAACACTGAAGCTTTCTTT. Encoded protein: CASSRTDSNTEAFF.

A single count supports this clone. This rearrangement joins TRBV30 to TRBJ2-4, with TRBD1 identical over 8 bases. V trimming: 1 base; J trimming: 0 bases; junction bases outside the gene matches: 5. The germline CDR1 and CDR2 sequences are GTSNPN and SVGIG (reference sequence). This CDR3 contains 16 residues. Here the CDR3 DNA reads TGTGCCTGGAGTGGGCAGGGGGCAGGAGCCAAAAACATTCAGTACTTC. Its translation: CAWSGQGAGAKNIQYF.

The chain employs TRBV7-6 and TRBJ2-1; 15 nucleotides match TRBD2. Trimming at V came to 6 bases and at J to 10 bases, leaving 7 bases not matched to a gene. CDR1 and CDR2 (germline): SGHVS, FNYEAQ. The CDR3 consists of 15 residues. CDR3 sequence reads: CASSPGLAGGLEQFF. The CDR3 DNA follows: TGTGCCAGCAGTCCTGGACTAGCGGGGGGGCTCGAGCAGTTCTTC.

The chain couples TRBV14 to TRBJ2-1; 8 bases are shared with TRBD1. Germline V gene data show CDR1 as SGHDN and CDR2 as FVKESK. J was trimmed by 8 bases and V by 4 bases; bases with no gene match: 10. This CDR3 region has 15 residues. The DNA for the CDR3 is TGTGCCAGCAGCCGGATTGGACAGGGCGGCGATGAGCAGTTCTTC. Translation gives CASSRIGQGGDEQFF.

This clone was counted once. The chain uses TRBV12-5 and TRBJ2-1; D is uncertain. V was shortened by 2 bases and J by 1 base, with 6 bases between the two germline ends. The germline V gene has CDR1 LGHNT and CDR2 FRNRAP. The CDR3 contains 14 residues. The DNA for the CDR3 is TGTGCTAGTGGTTTGTTGGGTTCCTACAATGAGCAGTTCTTC. It is translated as CASGLLGSYNEQFF.

This CDR3 reads CASSLERWGNEQFF. CDR3 bases: TGTGCCAGCAGCTTAGAGCGGTGGGGGAATGAGCAGTTCTTC. The J gene is TRBJ2-1, the V gene TRBV11-3; D tentatively reads TRBD1 or TRBD2 (5 bases each). The CDR3 runs 14 residues. Germline values: CDR1 SGHNT, CDR2 YENEEA. V lost 0 bases and J 7 bases, leaving 10 bases between the germline ends.

This chain joins TRBV29-1 and TRBJ1-2; perhaps TRBD1 as D (6 bases). Germline V lookup: CDR1 SQVTM, CDR2 ANQGSEA. Trimming stripped 5 bases from V and 2 bases from J, with 9 bases between. The CDR3 runs 12 residues. CDR3 residues: CSVKQGNYGYTF. CDR3 DNA sequence: TGCAGCGTTAAGCAGGGGAACTATGGCTACACCTTC.

DNA for the CDR3: TGTGCCAGCAGCTTCCTGACTAACACCGGGGAGCTGTTTTTT. This encodes CASSFLTNTGELFF. The J gene is TRBJ2-2, the V gene TRBV11-3; unclear D gene. Germline V CDR1 and CDR2: SGHNT, YENEEA. With 3 bases removed from V and 2 bases from J, the gap between germline ends came to 7 bases. This CDR3 is 14 amino acids long.

The chain joins TRBV11-3 to TRBJ1-1, with 10 nucleotides matching TRBD1. This CDR3 has 16 residues. The trim removed 4 bases at V and 6 bases at J, leaving 11 bases unmatched. Per germline, CDR1 SGHNT and CDR2 YENEEA. This CDR3 is CASSSRDRGLRSEAFF. The CDR3 DNA reads TGTGCCAGCAGCTCCCGGGACAGGGGTCTTCGGTCTGAAGCTTTCTTT.

This clone has only one observation. V and J are TRBV6-8 and TRBJ2-3; D is perhaps TRBD2 (6 bases). Germline V CDR1 and CDR2: MNHGY, SAAAGT. The V gene lost 5 bases and the J gene lost 6 bases, with 12 bases spanning the gap. This CDR3 comprises 13 residues. CDR3 residues: CASSRLEGDTQYF. The CDR3 bases are TGTGCCAGCAGTCGACTAGAGGGGGATACGCAGTATTTT.

V is TRBV5-1 and J is TRBJ1-1; D remains unclear. The CDR3 totals 14 residues. CDR1 is SGHRS and CDR2 is YFSETQ in the germline V gene. Trimming took 0 bases from V and 5 from J, leaving 11 bases between them. The CDR3 nucleotides are TGCGCCAGCAGCTTGGTTGCCGTGACGACTGAAGCTTTCTTT. This gives the protein CASSLVAVTTEAFF. Complete variable domain (other parts from reference TRBV5-1 and TRBJ1-1): KAGVTQTPRYLIKTRGQQVTLSCSPISGHRSVSWYQQTPGQGLQFLFEYFSETQRNKGNFPGRFSGRQFSNSRSEMNVSTLELGDSALYLCASSLVAVTTEAFFGQGTRLTVV.

This clone was seen more than once but under ten times. V is TRBV11-3 and J is TRBJ2-2; D is uncertain. V was clipped by 5 bases and J by 2 bases, with 12 bases between them. Germline CDR1 and CDR2: SGHNT and YENEEA. The CDR3 covers 15 residues. This CDR3 reads CASSTGPVNTGELFF. DNA of the CDR3: TGTGCCAGCAGCACCGGGCCCGTTAACACCGGGGAGCTGTTTTTT.

The chain uses TRBV12-2 and TRBJ2-1; the table's TRBD1 call for D was not verified on the DNA. TRBV12-2 corresponds to a pseudogene. CDR3 length equals 14 residues. The CDR3 is CASTGGPFYNEQFF. The CDR3 DNA sequence: TGTGCCTCTACAGGGGGCCCTTTCTACAATGAGCAGTTCTTC.